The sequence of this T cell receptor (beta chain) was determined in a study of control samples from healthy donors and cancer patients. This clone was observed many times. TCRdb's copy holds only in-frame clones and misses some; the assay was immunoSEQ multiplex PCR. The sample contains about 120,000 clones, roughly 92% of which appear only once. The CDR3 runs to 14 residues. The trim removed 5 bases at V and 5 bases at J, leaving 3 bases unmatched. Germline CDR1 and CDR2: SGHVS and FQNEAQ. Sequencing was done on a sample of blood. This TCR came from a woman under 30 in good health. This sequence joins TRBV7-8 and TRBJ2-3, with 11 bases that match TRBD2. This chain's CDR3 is CASSQGLAVDTQYF. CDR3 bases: TGTGCCAGCAGCCAGGGACTAGCGGTAGATACGCAGTATTTT.